This TCR beta chain was sequenced for a study of cytomegalovirus exposure and HLA in healthy donors. Study-wide results and limits: Fewer N-insertions (relative to the approximately 700-donor mean) were reportedly seen in an Asian-associated ancestry cluster in a later analysis. TCR beta V segments were, for the most part, productive about 87% or about 30% of the time in an earlier analysis.

Of note for this clone: Its target is unknown.

This CDR3 is built from 15 residues. V dropped 2 bases and J dropped 3 bases, with 10 bases sitting between them. CDR1 and CDR2 from the germline V gene are LNHNV and YYDKDF (reference sequence). The PCR employed 60 Vbeta primers together with 13 Jbeta primers. The table came from immunoSEQ multiplex PCR; TCRdb's copy has only in-frame clones and leaves some out. The profile shows about 150,000 clones, 84% of them singletons. The sample consisted of PBMCs. This sequence originates from a girl aged 10 to 17 in good health and CMV-seropositive. The chain links TRBV15 to TRBJ2-2; possibly TRBD1 for D (5 bases). CDR3 loop: CATSRSDSYTGELFF. The CDR3, as DNA: TGTGCCACCAGCAGATCCGACAGTTACACCGGGGAGCTGTTTTTT.